Listed here are 17 T cell receptor beta chains from one sample, sequenced in a study of vaccination effects on CD4 cells after COVID-19. Viral peptide pools were used in the ViraFEST assay to expand antigen-specific CD4+ T cells, and sequencing came afterward. The culture ran for about 11 days, and then CD4+ T cells were isolated. Nucleocapsid antibody tests were negative, and the vaccine recipients had no prior SARS-CoV-2 infection. Assay: immunoSEQ multiplex PCR; the TCRdb copy retains only in-frame clones and omits some. The sample carries about 28,000 clones, about 80% recorded once. Their recognized antigens are unknown. Sequences were derived from CD4+ T cells from PBMCs cultured with SARS-CoV-2 spike peptides, sampled before COVID-19 vaccination. The receptors derive from a human donor who received a COVID-19 vaccine.

This clone appeared once. This chain connects TRBV5-6 to TRBJ2-7; D is uncertain. The CDR3 length is 12 residues. From germline, CDR1 is SGHDT and CDR2 YYEEEE. The V end lost 2 bases, the J end lost 3 bases, and 6 bases lay between the germline ends. The DNA of the CDR3 is TGTGCCAGCAGCTTAGTGGGCTACGAGCAGTACTTC. This encodes CASSLVGYEQYF.

The chain is built from TRBV2 and TRBJ1-2; 8 nucleotides agree with TRBD1. Germline-derived CDR1 and CDR2 are SNHLY and FYNNEI. The CDR3 consists of 14 residues. The CDR3, as DNA: TGTGCAAGCTATCAGGGGGCGCAGGTCTATGGCTACACCTTC. Translating gives CASYQGAQVYGYTF.

The rearrangement links TRBV27 to TRBJ2-1, with D perhaps TRBD2 (6 bases). V dropped 0 bases and J dropped 0 bases, with 12 bases sitting between them. The length of the CDR3 is 17 residues. CDR1 and CDR2 from the germline V gene are MNHEY and SMNVEV (reference sequence). CDR3 residues: CASSLSWGGTSYNEQFF. CDR3 nucleotide sequence: TGTGCCAGCAGTTTATCGTGGGGCGGGACCTCCTACAATGAGCAGTTCTTC.

This chain joins TRBV2 and TRBJ1-5; D gene uncertain. The CDR3 totals 15 residues. The germline V gene encodes CDR1 SNHLY and CDR2 FYNNEI. Trimming shortened V by 5 bases and J by 1 base, and 12 bases separated the two germline ends. The CDR3 sequence: CASSLARPSNQPQHF. The CDR3 coding sequence is TGTGCCAGCAGTTTGGCCAGGCCCAGCAATCAGCCCCAGCATTTT.

V is TRBV6-6 and J is TRBJ1-4, with D possibly matching TRBD1 (5 bases). The CDR3 consists of 10 residues. Trimming pared 10 bases from V and 7 bases from J, leaving 7 bases between. The germline V gene encodes CDR1 MNHNY and CDR2 SVGAGI (reference sequence). CDR3 residues: CAIGGEKLFF. CDR3 bases: TGTGCCATCGGGGGTGAAAAACTGTTTTTT.

This clone was observed once. The chain carries TRBV6-1 and TRBJ2-7, with D hard to call. V was clipped by 3 bases and J by 0 bases, with 9 bases between them. The germline V gene encodes CDR1 MNHNS and CDR2 SASEGT. This CDR3 has 14 residues. The CDR3: CASSELGYSYEQYF. CDR3 in DNA: TGTGCCAGCAGTGAGCTCGGTTACTCCTACGAGCAGTACTTC.

V gene TRBV4-3 combines with J gene TRBJ1-2; 7 bases agree with TRBD1. Germline trimming cut 4 bases from V and 5 bases from J; bases unmatched to any gene: 10. The CDR3 runs 15 residues. CDR1 and CDR2 from the germline V gene are LGHNA and YSLEER. CDR3 nucleotide sequence: TGCGCCAGCAGCCCCCAAACGGGACAGAGGTATGGCTACACCTTC. This translates into CASSPQTGQRYGYTF.

The genes are TRBV3-1 (or the pseudogene TRBV3-2) and TRBJ2-7; TRBD2 matches at 8 bases. The junction had 6 bases not matched to a gene; V was cut back by 1 base and J by 4 bases. This CDR3 comprises 15 residues. Germline CDR1 LGHDT, CDR2 YNNKEL (reference sequence). CDR3 nucleotides: TGTGCCAGCAGCCAAGGGGGTAGCGGGATATACGAGCAGTACTTC. Translated: CASSQGGSGIYEQYF.

This clone was detected only a few times. CDR3 DNA: TGTGCCAGCAGCCCTCGGACTAGCCTCTTAACTGGTAATGAGCAGTTCTTC. It is translated as CASSPRTSLLTGNEQFF. The chain joins TRBV14 to TRBJ2-1, with TRBD2 matching 8 bases. CDR3 length: 17 residues. The trim removed 4 bases at V and 7 bases at J, leaving 15 bases unmatched. Germline V gene sequence: CDR1 SGHDN, CDR2 FVKESK.

This clone was observed a handful of times. This chain connects TRBV19 to TRBJ2-2; 9 positions agree with TRBD2. With 6 bases clipped from V and 7 bases from J, the junction kept 12 bases outside the gene matches. Germline-derived CDR1 and CDR2 are LNHDA and SQIVND (reference sequence). The CDR3 sequence is 16 residues long. CDR3 coding DNA: TGTGCCAGTAGGCCACCTTGGCGGGGGGGCCTCGGGGAGCTGTTTTTT. Translated: CASRPPWRGGLGELFF.

This chain links TRBV5-8 with TRBJ1-6; the match to TRBD1 covers 8 bases. V trimming: 0 bases; J trimming: 6 bases; junction bases outside the gene matches: 5. Germline values: CDR1 SGHTS, CDR2 YDEGEE. This CDR3 contains 16 residues. Here the CDR3 reads CASSLGGTGFNSPLHF. The CDR3 DNA reads TGTGCCAGCAGCTTGGGTGGGACAGGATTTAATTCACCCCTCCACTTT.

This chain connects TRBV9 to TRBJ2-6; 8 bases are a match to TRBD1. The V and J ends lost 4 bases and 4 bases, in that order; junction bases with no gene match: 7. Per the germline V gene, CDR1 is SGDLS and CDR2 is YYNGEE. CDR3 length: 16 residues. CDR3 in amino acids: CASSPRQGSGANVLTF. The CDR3 DNA follows: TGTGCCAGCAGCCCAAGACAGGGGAGCGGGGCCAACGTCCTGACTTTC. Drawing the rest from reference TRBV9 and TRBJ2-6, the complete variable domain is DSGVTQTPKHLITATGQRVTLRCSPRSGDLSVYWYQQSLDQGLQFLIQYYNGEERAKGNILERFSAQQFPDLHSELNLSSLELGDSALYFCASSPRQGSGANVLTFGAGSRLTVL.

This clone was observed a handful of times. V is TRBV7-9 and J is TRBJ2-3, with D possibly being TRBD2 (5 bases). The CDR3 has 15 amino acids. Germline CDR1 reads SEHNR; CDR2 reads FQNEAQ (reference sequence). Trimming pared 1 base from V and 8 bases from J, leaving 16 bases between. The CDR3 region is CASSLGLVVAGTQYF. CDR3 DNA: TGTGCCAGCAGCTTAGGGTTAGTGGTGGCGGGTACGCAGTATTTT.

The chain joins TRBV5-1 to TRBJ2-6; 8 nucleotides agree with TRBD2. V was clipped by 4 bases and J by 4 bases; unmatched bases: 7. This CDR3 contains 16 residues. Per the germline V gene, CDR1 is SGHRS and CDR2 is YFSETQ. CDR3 sequence reads: CASSGGGSVGANVLTF. The DNA for the CDR3 is TGCGCCAGCAGCGGCGGGGGGTCTGTCGGGGCCAACGTCCTGACTTTC.

This CDR3 is CASSYSKGRNTEAFF. In DNA, the CDR3 is TGTGCCAGCAGTTACTCGAAGGGACGGAACACTGAAGCTTTCTTT. The chain is built from TRBV6-5 and TRBJ1-1; a weak D match, TRBD1 (5 bases). In germline, CDR1 is MNHEY, CDR2 SVGAGI. The V end was cut by 0 bases, the J end by 1 base, with 9 bases between. This CDR3 region has 15 residues.

This clone was seen a single time. The CDR3 bases are TGTGCCAGCAGTTGGGAACCAGGTTGGACTGAAGCTTTCTTT. Translating it yields CASSWEPGWTEAFF. The chain is built from TRBV28 and TRBJ1-1; D is uncertain. CDR3 length equals 14 residues. Germline loops: CDR1 MDHEN, CDR2 SYDVKM. The V gene lost 4 bases and the J gene lost 5 bases, with 14 bases spanning the gap.

The rearrangement links TRBV6-1 to TRBJ1-1, with D uncertain. Germline CDR1 reads MNHNS; CDR2 reads SASEGT. The CDR3 length is 15 residues. V dropped 1 base and J dropped 2 bases, with 11 bases sitting between them. CDR3 loop: CASSEVGATNTEAFF. DNA of the CDR3: TGTGCCAGCAGTGAAGTTGGAGCTACCAACACTGAAGCTTTCTTT.